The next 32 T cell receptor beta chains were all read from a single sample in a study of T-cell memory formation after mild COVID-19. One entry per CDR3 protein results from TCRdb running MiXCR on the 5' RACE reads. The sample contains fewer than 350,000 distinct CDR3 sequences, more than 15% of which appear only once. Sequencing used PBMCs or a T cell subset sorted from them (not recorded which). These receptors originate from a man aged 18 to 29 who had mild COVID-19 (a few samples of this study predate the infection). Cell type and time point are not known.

CDR3 DNA sequence: TGTGCCAGCGGTGATGGGTACAATGAGCAGTTCTTC. It yields the protein CASGDGYNEQFF. This sequence joins TRBV6-2 or TRBV6-3 and TRBJ2-1; D call uncertain. This CDR3 is 12 amino acids long. V gave up 8 bases and J gave up 4 bases, with 9 bases separating them. CDR1 is MNHEY, CDR2 SVGEGT, per germline.

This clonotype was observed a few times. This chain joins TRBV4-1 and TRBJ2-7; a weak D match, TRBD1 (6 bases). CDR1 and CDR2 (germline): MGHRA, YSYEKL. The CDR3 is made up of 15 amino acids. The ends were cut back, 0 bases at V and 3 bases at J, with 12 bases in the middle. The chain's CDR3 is CASSQEQNRVYEQYV. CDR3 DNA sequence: TGCGCCAGCAGCCAAGAGCAGAACAGGGTCTACGAGCAGTACGTC.

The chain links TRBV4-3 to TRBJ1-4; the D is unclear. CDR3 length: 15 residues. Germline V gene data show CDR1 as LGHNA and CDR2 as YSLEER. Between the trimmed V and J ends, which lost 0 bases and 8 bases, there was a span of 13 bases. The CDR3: CASSQEGGKWEKLFF. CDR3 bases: TGCGCCAGCAGCCAAGAGGGAGGCAAATGGGAAAAACTGTTTTTT.

CDR3 DNA: TGTGCCAGCAGCTCCTCCGGGGGGCCGGGGGAGACCCAGTACTTC. Translation: CASSSSGGPGETQYF. The rearrangement joins TRBV7-3 to TRBJ2-5; a possible D gene is TRBD2 (7 bases). Germline V gives CDR1 SGHTA, CDR2 FQGTGA. V lost 4 bases and J 5 bases, leaving 17 bases between the germline ends. This CDR3 is 15 amino acids long.

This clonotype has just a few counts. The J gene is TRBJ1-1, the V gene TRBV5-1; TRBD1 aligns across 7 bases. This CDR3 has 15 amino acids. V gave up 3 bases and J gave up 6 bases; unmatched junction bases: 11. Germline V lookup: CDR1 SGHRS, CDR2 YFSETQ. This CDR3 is CASSSHDREVPEAFF. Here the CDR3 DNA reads TGCGCCAGCAGCTCCCATGACAGGGAAGTTCCTGAAGCTTTCTTT.

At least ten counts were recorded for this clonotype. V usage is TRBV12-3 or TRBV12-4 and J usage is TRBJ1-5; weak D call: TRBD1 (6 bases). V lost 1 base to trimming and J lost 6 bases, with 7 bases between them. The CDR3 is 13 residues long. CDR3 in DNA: TGTGCCAGCAGTTTAGAGGGGGGTCAGCCCCAGCATTTT. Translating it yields CASSLEGGQPQHF.

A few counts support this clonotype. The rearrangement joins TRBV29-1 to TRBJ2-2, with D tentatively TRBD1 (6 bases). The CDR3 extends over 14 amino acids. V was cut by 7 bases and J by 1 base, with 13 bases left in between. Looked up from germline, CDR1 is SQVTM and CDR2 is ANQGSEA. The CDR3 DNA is TGCAGCGCCAAGGGACATCAGAACACCGGGGAGCTGTTTTTT. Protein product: CSAKGHQNTGELFF.

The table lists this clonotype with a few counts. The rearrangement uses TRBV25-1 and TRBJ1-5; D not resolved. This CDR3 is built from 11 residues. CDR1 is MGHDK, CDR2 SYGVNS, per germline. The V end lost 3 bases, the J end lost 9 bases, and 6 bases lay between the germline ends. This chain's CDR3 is CASSDVWPQHF. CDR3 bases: TGTGCCAGCAGTGACGTATGGCCCCAGCATTTT.

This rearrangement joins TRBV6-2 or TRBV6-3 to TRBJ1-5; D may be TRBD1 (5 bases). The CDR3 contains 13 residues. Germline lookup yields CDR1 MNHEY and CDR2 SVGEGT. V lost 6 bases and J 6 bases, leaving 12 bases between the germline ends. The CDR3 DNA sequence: TGTGCCAGCAGACCTCAGGGTTTTCAGCCCCAGCATTTT. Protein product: CASRPQGFQPQHF.

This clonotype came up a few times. The chain's CDR3 is CASSYLARTGEETQYF. CDR3 bases: TGTGCCAGCTCTTACTTAGCCAGGACAGGGGAGGAGACCCAGTACTTC. The chain combines TRBV18 with TRBJ2-5, with 9 bases aligning to TRBD1. V gave up 6 bases and J gave up 5 bases; unmatched junction bases: 13. The CDR3 runs to 16 residues. Per the germline V gene, CDR1 is KGHSH and CDR2 is LQKENI.

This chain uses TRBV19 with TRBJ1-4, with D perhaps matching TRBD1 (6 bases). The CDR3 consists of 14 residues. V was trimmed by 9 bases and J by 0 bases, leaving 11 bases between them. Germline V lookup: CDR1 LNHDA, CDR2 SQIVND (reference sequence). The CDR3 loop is CASHRAATNEKLFF. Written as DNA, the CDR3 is TGTGCCAGCCACAGGGCTGCAACTAATGAAAAACTGTTTTTT. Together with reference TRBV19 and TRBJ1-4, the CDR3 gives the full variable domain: DGGITQSPKYLFRKEGQNVTLSCEQNLNHDAMYWYRQDPGQGLRLIYYSQIVNDFQKGDIAEGYSVSREKKESFPLTVTSAQKNPTAFYLCASHRAATNEKLFFGSGTQLSVL.

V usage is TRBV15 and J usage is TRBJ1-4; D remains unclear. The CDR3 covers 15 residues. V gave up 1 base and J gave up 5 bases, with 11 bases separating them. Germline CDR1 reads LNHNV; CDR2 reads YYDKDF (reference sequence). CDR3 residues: CATSRAYLRNEKLFF. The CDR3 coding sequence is TGTGCCACCAGCAGAGCTTACCTCAGAAATGAAAAACTGTTTTTT.

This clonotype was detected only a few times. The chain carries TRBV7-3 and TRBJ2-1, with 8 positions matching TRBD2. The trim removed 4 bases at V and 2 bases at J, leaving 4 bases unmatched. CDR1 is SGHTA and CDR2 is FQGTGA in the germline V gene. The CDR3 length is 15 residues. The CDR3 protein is CASSSAGGAYNEQFF. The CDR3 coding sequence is TGTGCCAGCAGCTCGGCCGGGGGGGCCTACAATGAGCAGTTCTTC. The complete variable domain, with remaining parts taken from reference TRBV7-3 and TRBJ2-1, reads GAGVSQTPSNKVTEKGKYVELRCDPISGHTALYWYRQSLGQGPEFLIYFQGTGAADDSGLPNDRFFAVRPEGSVSTLKIQRTERGDSAVYLCASSSAGGAYNEQFFGPGTRLTVL.

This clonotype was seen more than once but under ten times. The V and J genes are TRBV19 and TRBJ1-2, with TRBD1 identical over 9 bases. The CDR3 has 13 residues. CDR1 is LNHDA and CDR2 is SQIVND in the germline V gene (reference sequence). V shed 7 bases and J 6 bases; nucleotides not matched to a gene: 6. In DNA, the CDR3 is TGTGCCAGTACCAGGGGACAGGGCCATGGCTACACCTTC. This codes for CASTRGQGHGYTF.

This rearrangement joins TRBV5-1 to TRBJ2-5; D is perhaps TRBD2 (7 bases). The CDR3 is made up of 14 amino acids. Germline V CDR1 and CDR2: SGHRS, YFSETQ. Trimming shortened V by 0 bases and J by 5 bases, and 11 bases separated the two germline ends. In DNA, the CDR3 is TGCGCCAGCAGCTTGGTTGCGGGGGCTGAGACCCAGTACTTC. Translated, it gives CASSLVAGAETQYF. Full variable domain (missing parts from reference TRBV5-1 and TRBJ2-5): KAGVTQTPRYLIKTRGQQVTLSCSPISGHRSVSWYQQTPGQGLQFLFEYFSETQRNKGNFPGRFSGRQFSNSRSEMNVSTLELGDSALYLCASSLVAGAETQYFGPGTRLLVL.

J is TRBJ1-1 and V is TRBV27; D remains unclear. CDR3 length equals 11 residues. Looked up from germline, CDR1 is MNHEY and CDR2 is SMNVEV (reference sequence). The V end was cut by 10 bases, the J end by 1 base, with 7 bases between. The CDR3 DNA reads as TGTGCCACCAGGAGGAACACTGAAGCTTTCTTT. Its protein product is CATRRNTEAFF.

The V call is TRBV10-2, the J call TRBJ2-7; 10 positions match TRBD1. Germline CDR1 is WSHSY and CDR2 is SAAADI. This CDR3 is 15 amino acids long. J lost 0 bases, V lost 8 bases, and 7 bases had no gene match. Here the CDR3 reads CASRLGQGSSYEQYV. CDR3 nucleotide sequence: TGCGCCAGCCGTTTGGGACAGGGGTCCTCCTACGAGCAGTACGTC.

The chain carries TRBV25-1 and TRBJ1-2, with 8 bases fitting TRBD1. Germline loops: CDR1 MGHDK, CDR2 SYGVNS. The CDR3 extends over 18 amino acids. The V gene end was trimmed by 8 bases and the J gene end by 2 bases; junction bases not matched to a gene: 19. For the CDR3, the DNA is TGTGCCAGCTGTGCTTCACAGGGGGTGAGGAATACCAACTATGGCTACACCTTC. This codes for CASCASQGVRNTNYGYTF.

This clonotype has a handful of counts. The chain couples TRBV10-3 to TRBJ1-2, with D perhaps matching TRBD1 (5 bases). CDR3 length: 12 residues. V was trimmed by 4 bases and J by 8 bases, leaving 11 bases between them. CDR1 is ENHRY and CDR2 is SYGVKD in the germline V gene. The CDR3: CAISAQEQGYTF. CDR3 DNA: TGTGCCATCAGTGCACAGGAGCAAGGCTACACCTTC.

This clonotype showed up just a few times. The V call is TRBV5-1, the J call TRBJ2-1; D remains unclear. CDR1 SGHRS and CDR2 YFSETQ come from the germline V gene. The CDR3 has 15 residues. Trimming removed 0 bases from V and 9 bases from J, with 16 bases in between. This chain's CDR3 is CASSLAYRLVAEQFF. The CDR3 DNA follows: TGCGCCAGCAGCTTGGCCTATCGTCTCGTGGCTGAGCAGTTCTTC.

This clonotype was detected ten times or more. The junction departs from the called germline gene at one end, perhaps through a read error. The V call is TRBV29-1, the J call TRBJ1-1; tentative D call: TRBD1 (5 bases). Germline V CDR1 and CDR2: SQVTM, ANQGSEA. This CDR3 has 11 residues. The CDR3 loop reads CTGLRNTEAFF. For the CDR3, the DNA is TGTACAGGTCTGAGGAACACTGAAGCTTTCTTT.

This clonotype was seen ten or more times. Here the CDR3 DNA reads TGTGCCAGCAGCTTATTCATTCGCACAGATACGCAGTATTTT. It translates to CASSLFIRTDTQYF. The J gene is TRBJ2-3, the V gene TRBV7-9; D gene uncertain. From germline, CDR1 is SEHNR and CDR2 FQNEAQ (reference sequence). Trimming cost V 2 bases and J 1 base, with 7 bases left between them. This CDR3 spans 14 amino acids.

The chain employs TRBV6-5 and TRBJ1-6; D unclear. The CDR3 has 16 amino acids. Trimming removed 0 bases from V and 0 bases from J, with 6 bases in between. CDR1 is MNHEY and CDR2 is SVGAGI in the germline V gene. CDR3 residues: CASSYSRDSYNSPLHF. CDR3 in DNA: TGTGCCAGCAGTTACTCGCGGGACTCCTATAATTCACCCCTCCACTTT.

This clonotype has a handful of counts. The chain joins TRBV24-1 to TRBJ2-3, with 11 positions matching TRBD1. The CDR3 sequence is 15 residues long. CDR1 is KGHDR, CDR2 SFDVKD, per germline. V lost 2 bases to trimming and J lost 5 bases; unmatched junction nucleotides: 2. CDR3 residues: CATSDWTGGLDTQYF. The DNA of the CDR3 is TGTGCCACCAGTGATTGGACAGGGGGCCTAGATACGCAGTATTTT.

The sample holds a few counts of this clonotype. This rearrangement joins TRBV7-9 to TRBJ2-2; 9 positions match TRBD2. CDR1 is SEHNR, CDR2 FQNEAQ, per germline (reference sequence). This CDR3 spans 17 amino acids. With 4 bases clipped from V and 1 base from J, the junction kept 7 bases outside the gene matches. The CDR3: CASSYAASGENTGELFF. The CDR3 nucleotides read TGTGCCAGCAGCTATGCGGCTAGCGGGGAGAACACCGGGGAGCTGTTTTTT.

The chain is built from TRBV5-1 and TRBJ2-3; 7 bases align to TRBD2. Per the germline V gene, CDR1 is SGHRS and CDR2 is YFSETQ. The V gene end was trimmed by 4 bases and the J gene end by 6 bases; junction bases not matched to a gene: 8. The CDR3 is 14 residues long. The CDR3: CASSTEGRGDTQYF. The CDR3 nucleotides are TGCGCCAGCAGCACAGAGGGGAGGGGTGATACGCAGTATTTT.

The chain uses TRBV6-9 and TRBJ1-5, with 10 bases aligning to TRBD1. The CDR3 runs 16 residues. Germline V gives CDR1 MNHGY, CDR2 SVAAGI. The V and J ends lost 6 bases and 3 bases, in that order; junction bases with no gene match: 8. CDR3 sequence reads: CASRHGQGEFNQPQHF. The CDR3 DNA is TGTGCCAGCAGACACGGACAGGGGGAATTCAATCAGCCCCAGCATTTT.

CDR3 DNA: TGTGCCAGCAGCTTAGATACGGGGGCACACAATGAGCAGTTCTTC. It codes for CASSLDTGAHNEQFF. The chain combines TRBV11-2 with TRBJ2-1; either TRBD1 or TRBD2 may supply D (6 bases each). From germline, CDR1 is SGHAT and CDR2 FQNNGV. The CDR3 length is 15 residues. The V gene lost 0 bases and the J gene lost 5 bases, with 11 bases spanning the gap.

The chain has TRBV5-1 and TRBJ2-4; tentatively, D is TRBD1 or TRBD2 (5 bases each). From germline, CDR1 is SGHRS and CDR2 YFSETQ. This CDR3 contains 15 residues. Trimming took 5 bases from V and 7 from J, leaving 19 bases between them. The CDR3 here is CASRLIPGRKNIQYF. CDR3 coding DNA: TGCGCCAGCAGACTGATACCGGGACGAAAGAACATTCAGTACTTC.

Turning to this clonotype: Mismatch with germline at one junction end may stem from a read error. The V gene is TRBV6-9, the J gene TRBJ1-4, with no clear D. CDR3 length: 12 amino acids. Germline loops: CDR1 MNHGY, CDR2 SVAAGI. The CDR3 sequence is CASAGLNEKLYF. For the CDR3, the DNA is TGTGCCAGCGCAGGCCTCAATGAAAAACTGTATTTT.

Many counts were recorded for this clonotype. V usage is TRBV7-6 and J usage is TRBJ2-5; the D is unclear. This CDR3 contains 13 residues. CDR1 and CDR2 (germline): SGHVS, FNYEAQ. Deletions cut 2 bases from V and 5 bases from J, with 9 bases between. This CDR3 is CASSLRDVETQYF. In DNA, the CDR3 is TGTGCCAGCAGCTTAAGGGATGTCGAGACCCAGTACTTC.

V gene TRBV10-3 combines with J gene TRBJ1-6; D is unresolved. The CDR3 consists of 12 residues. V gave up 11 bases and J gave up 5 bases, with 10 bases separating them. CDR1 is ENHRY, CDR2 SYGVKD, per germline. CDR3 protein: CAAKSDNSPLHF. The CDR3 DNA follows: TGTGCCGCGAAAAGCGATAATTCACCCCTCCACTTT.